One and the same sample provided the 16 T cell receptor beta chains below, sequenced in a study of cytomegalovirus exposure and HLA in healthy donors. This PCR relied on a set of 60 Vbeta primers and 13 Jbeta primers. Sequencing used immunoSEQ multiplex PCR; TCRdb keeps in-frame clones, though not all of them. The profile shows 150,000 to 200,000 clones, about 75% of them singletons. The sequenced material came from PBMCs. The source of these receptors is a man aged 45-60 years in good health and CMV-seropositive.

The chain links TRBV9 to TRBJ1-3; no clear D. The CDR3 totals 16 residues. The V end lost 3 bases, the J end lost 4 bases, and 17 bases lay between the germline ends. The V gene's germline CDR1 is SGDLS and CDR2 YYNGEE. Written as DNA, the CDR3 is TGTGCCAGCAGCGACGCCCTTCGAGGGCCGGGAAACACCATATATTTT. Encoded protein: CASSDALRGPGNTIYF.

This chain uses TRBV15 with TRBJ1-6; D may be TRBD1 (5 bases). This CDR3 comprises 15 residues. The ends were cut back, 1 base at V and 8 bases at J, with 12 bases in the middle. From germline, CDR1 is LNHNV and CDR2 YYDKDF (reference sequence). CDR3 DNA sequence: TGTGCCACCAGCAGAGTTCGGGGGGAGGATTCACCCCTCCACTTT. Translation gives CATSRVRGEDSPLHF. The variable domain in full, completed from reference TRBV15 and TRBJ1-6, reads DAMVIQNPRYQVTQFGKPVTLSCSQTLNHNVMYWYQQKSSQAPKLLFHYYDKDFNNEADTPDNFQSRRPNTSFCFLDIRSPGLGDTAMYLCATSRVRGEDSPLHFGNGTRLTVT.

This clone showed up just once. This same CDR3 is encoded by further DNA sequences in the sample. This chain links TRBV19 with TRBJ2-6, with D possibly TRBD2 on 5 matching bases. CDR3 size: 14 residues. Germline V gives CDR1 LNHDA, CDR2 SQIVND (reference sequence). V lost 4 bases and J lost 1, with 5 bases in between. The CDR3 loop is CASSTGSGANVLTF. The CDR3 bases are TGTGCCAGTAGTACGGGGTCTGGGGCCAACGTCCTGACTTTC.

The chain joins TRBV7-6 to TRBJ1-1; weak D call: TRBD1 (5 bases). This CDR3 is 14 amino acids long. With 1 base removed from V and 4 bases from J, the gap between germline ends came to 10 bases. CDR1 and CDR2 (germline): SGHVS, FNYEAQ. The CDR3: CASSLGLGGTEAFF. In DNA, the CDR3 is TGTGCCAGCAGCTTAGGATTGGGGGGCACTGAAGCTTTCTTT.

This chain uses TRBV7-9 with TRBJ2-5; TRBD1 matches 11 bases. V lost 4 bases and J lost 5; bases outside the gene matches: 6. This CDR3 region has 15 residues. Germline V lookup: CDR1 SEHNR, CDR2 FQNEAQ (reference sequence). The CDR3 is CASSYGQGASETQYF. In DNA form, the CDR3 reads TGTGCCAGCAGCTACGGACAGGGGGCCTCGGAGACCCAGTACTTC.

The chain has TRBV7-8 and TRBJ1-4; possibly TRBD1 for D (5 bases). The CDR3 runs to 14 residues. The V end was cut by 3 bases, the J end by 3 bases, with 8 bases between. Germline CDR1 and CDR2: SGHVS and FQNEAQ. CDR3 in amino acids: CASSFRGSNEKLFF. The CDR3 DNA is TGTGCCAGCAGCTTCCGGGGGTCTAATGAAAAACTGTTTTTT. Together with reference TRBV7-8 and TRBJ1-4, the CDR3 gives the full variable domain: GAGVSQSPRYKVAKRGQDVALRCDPISGHVSLFWYQQALGQGPEFLTYFQNEAQLDKSGLPSDRFFAERPEGSVSTLKIQRTQQEDSAVYLCASSFRGSNEKLFFGSGTQLSVL.

This clone was seen only once. The chain is built from TRBV7-3 and TRBJ2-5; a weak D match, TRBD1 (5 bases). The CDR3 contains 12 residues. Germline assignment: CDR1 SGHTA and CDR2 FQGTGA. V lost 2 bases and J 5 bases, leaving 6 bases between the germline ends. The DNA for the CDR3 is TGTGCCAGCAGCTTACAGGGCGAGACCCAGTACTTC. Protein sequence: CASSLQGETQYF.

This sequence joins TRBV4-1 and TRBJ1-1, with 7 positions matching TRBD1. The CDR3 is 13 residues long. V trimming: 3 bases; J trimming: 7 bases; junction bases outside the gene matches: 5. The germline V gene encodes CDR1 MGHRA and CDR2 YSYEKL. The CDR3 spells CASSHPDRDEAFF. The CDR3 DNA reads TGCGCCAGCAGCCACCCAGACAGGGATGAAGCTTTCTTT.

This chain connects TRBV7-9 to TRBJ2-2; D perhaps matches TRBD2 (5 bases). The CDR3 spans 15 residues. CDR1 is SEHNR and CDR2 is FQNEAQ in the germline V gene (reference sequence). The germline V and J ends were trimmed by 5 bases and 5 bases, with 15 bases remaining between them. As DNA, the CDR3 is TGTGCCAGCAGCCCCGGAGGTTTAGCGACCGGGGAGCTGTTTTTT. The encoded protein is CASSPGGLATGELFF.

The V call is TRBV5-6, the J call TRBJ2-3, with 12 bases identical to TRBD2. Trimming cost V 3 bases and J 4 bases; bases outside gene matches: 3. Looked up from germline, CDR1 is SGHDT and CDR2 is YYEEEE. The CDR3 sequence is 15 residues long. CDR3 in amino acids: CASSWGLAGADTQYF. The CDR3 coding sequence is TGTGCCAGCAGCTGGGGACTAGCGGGTGCAGATACGCAGTATTTT.

The chain combines TRBV6-4 with TRBJ2-5, with 10 bases matching TRBD1. This CDR3 is built from 15 residues. Germline loops: CDR1 MRHNA, CDR2 SNTAGT. V shed 6 bases and J 5 bases; nucleotides not matched to a gene: 9. The CDR3 sequence: CASSPGTGARETQYF. For the CDR3, the DNA is TGTGCCAGCAGCCCCGGGACAGGGGCCCGGGAGACCCAGTACTTC.

The chain uses TRBV5-6 and TRBJ2-6; a possible D gene is TRBD1 (5 bases). The V end was cut by 4 bases, the J end by 0 bases, with 14 bases between. The V gene's germline CDR1 is SGHDT and CDR2 YYEEEE. This CDR3 contains 17 residues. The CDR3, as DNA: TGTGCCAGCAGCCCGATACCTGACAGCTCTGGGGCCAACGTCCTGACTTTC. Translation gives CASSPIPDSSGANVLTF.

The chain has TRBV10-3 and TRBJ2-2; 11 bases match TRBD2. The CDR3 is made up of 15 amino acids. Germline lookup yields CDR1 ENHRY and CDR2 SYGVKD. V lost 7 bases to trimming and J lost 7 bases; unmatched junction nucleotides: 8. CDR3 in amino acids: CAITNSGGAGGELFF. DNA for the CDR3: TGTGCCATCACCAATAGCGGGGGGGCCGGCGGGGAGCTGTTTTTT.

V gene TRBV28 combines with J gene TRBJ1-5, with TRBD1 matching 9 bases. From germline, CDR1 is MDHEN and CDR2 SYDVKM. There are 14 residues in the CDR3. V gave up 8 bases and J gave up 5 bases; unmatched junction bases: 7. The CDR3 DNA reads TGTGCCAGCGCAGGACAGGGGAGCTATCAGCCCCAGCATTTT. Encoded protein: CASAGQGSYQPQHF.

The rearrangement links TRBV19 to TRBJ1-6, with 9 bases that match TRBD1. CDR1 LNHDA and CDR2 SQIVND come from the germline V gene (reference sequence). Trimming at V came to 5 bases and at J to 10 bases, leaving 9 bases not matched to a gene. This CDR3 is built from 15 residues. CDR3: CASSPLDRGDSPLHF. CDR3 coding DNA: TGTGCCAGTAGTCCACTGGACAGGGGAGACTCACCCCTCCACTTT.

V is TRBV19 and J is TRBJ2-1; D is uncertain. This CDR3 contains 15 residues. Trimming left V 3 bases short and J 8 bases short, with 17 bases between. CDR1 is LNHDA and CDR2 is SQIVND in the germline V gene (reference sequence). In DNA, the CDR3 is TGTGCCAGTAGTATTTTGGCGGTGGCGAATCATGAGCAGTTCTTC. Translating gives CASSILAVANHEQFF.